This is a list of T cell receptor beta chains from one sample in a study of blood T cell repertoires in COVID-19. Clones were read by immunoSEQ multiplex PCR, and TCRdb kept only the in-frame ones, dropping some. The sample shows 50,000 to 65,000 clones, 82% of them seen only once. The sequencing sample was made of peripheral blood. The source is a woman aged 55 to 70 with acute or convalescent COVID-19. The CDR3 runs from the conserved cysteine through the conserved F or W. Fields, in order: clone size, V gene, J gene, D gene, CDR3 DNA, CDR3 protein. The D gene is left open where the match is weak. Clone sizes are given selectively: once, few, many, or a class where the clone is expanded.

abundance: few; v_gene: TRBV11-2; j_gene: TRBJ1-5; d_gene: NA; CDR3nt: TGTGCCAGCAGCTTTTCTAATAGCAATCAGCCCCAGCATTTT; CDR3aa: CASSFSNSNQPQHF
abundance: NA; v_gene: TRBV27; j_gene: TRBJ1-1; d_gene: NA; CDR3nt: TGTGCCAGCAGTCCCCGACAGAACACTGAAGCTTTCTTT; CDR3aa: CASSPRQNTEAFF
abundance: NA; v_gene: TRBV18; j_gene: TRBJ2-1; d_gene: NA; CDR3nt: TGTGCCAGCTCACCAAAAATTGCAGGGCTCAATGAGCAGTTCTTC; CDR3aa: CASSPKIAGLNEQFF
abundance: NA; v_gene: TRBV6-1; j_gene: TRBJ1-1; d_gene: NA; CDR3nt: TGTGCCAGCAGTGACCGGACGGGAAGGGCTGAAGCTTTCTTT; CDR3aa: CASSDRTGRAEAFF
abundance: NA; v_gene: TRBV5-5; j_gene: TRBJ1-1; d_gene: NA; CDR3nt: TGTGCCAGCAGTTCTGGTCCGCGAGCCAAAGCTTTCTTT; CDR3aa: CASSSGPRAKAFF
abundance: few; v_gene: TRBV6-5; j_gene: TRBJ1-6; d_gene: TRBD1; CDR3nt: TGTGCCAGCAGTTCCTACGGGACAGGGAATTCACCCCTCCACTTT; CDR3aa: CASSSYGTGNSPLHF
abundance: NA; v_gene: TRBV14; j_gene: TRBJ2-7; d_gene: TRBD2; CDR3nt: TGTGCCAGCAGCCAATTCCGAGCGGGGGGGTTCTCTTACGAGCAGTACTTC; CDR3aa: CASSQFRAGGFSYEQYF
abundance: NA; v_gene: TRBV5-8; j_gene: TRBJ1-2; d_gene: NA; CDR3nt: TGTGCCAGCAGCCAGGACTCAAGCTATGGCTACACCTTC; CDR3aa: CASSQDSSYGYTF
abundance: few; v_gene: TRBV2; j_gene: TRBJ2-1; d_gene: TRBD2; CDR3nt: TGTGCCAGCACCTTTCTAGCGGGGGCCTACAATGAGCAGTTCTTC; CDR3aa: CASTFLAGAYNEQFF
abundance: NA; v_gene: TRBV20-1; j_gene: TRBJ2-7; d_gene: NA; CDR3nt: TGCAGGGAGACCGAAGCTGGCGAGCAGTACTTC; CDR3aa: CRETEAGEQYF
abundance: NA; v_gene: TRBV19; j_gene: TRBJ1-2; d_gene: NA; CDR3nt: TGTGCCAGTAGTTCCGCAGGAGGGGCCGGGGATGGCTACACCTTC; CDR3aa: CASSSAGGAGDGYTF
abundance: NA; v_gene: TRBV19; j_gene: TRBJ1-4; d_gene: NA; CDR3nt: TGTGCCAGTAGTACCGACCACGGCGGGGGGGAAAAACTGTTTTTT; CDR3aa: CASSTDHGGGEKLFF
abundance: few; v_gene: TRBV6-1; j_gene: TRBJ2-7; d_gene: NA; CDR3nt: TGTGCCAGCAGTGAAGGCGGGTCCTCCTACGAGCAGTACTTC; CDR3aa: CASSEGGSSYEQYF
abundance: NA; v_gene: TRBV2; j_gene: TRBJ1-1; d_gene: NA; CDR3nt: TGTGCCAGCAGTGAAGCGGGGGGACACACTGAAGCTTTCTTT; CDR3aa: CASSEAGGHTEAFF
abundance: large; v_gene: TRBV7-2; j_gene: TRBJ1-3; d_gene: TRBD1; CDR3nt: TGTGCCAGCAGCGTGTTGACAGGGAGTTTTGGAAACACCATATATTTT; CDR3aa: CASSVLTGSFGNTIYF
abundance: NA; v_gene: TRBV19; j_gene: TRBJ1-4; d_gene: TRBD1; CDR3nt: TGTGCCAGTAGTATTTCGATAGGGGGACAGGAAAAACTGTTTTTT; CDR3aa: CASSISIGGQEKLFF
abundance: once; v_gene: TRBV27; j_gene: TRBJ2-7; d_gene: NA; CDR3nt: TGTGCCAGCAGTCCGGGGGGCTGGCACGAGCAGTACTTC; CDR3aa: CASSPGGWHEQYF
abundance: NA; v_gene: TRBV7-9; j_gene: TRBJ2-2; d_gene: TRBD1; CDR3nt: TGTGCCAGCACCAACAGGGGTAACGGGGAGCTGTTTTTT; CDR3aa: CASTNRGNGELFF
abundance: NA; v_gene: TRBV3-1/TRBV3-2; j_gene: TRBJ2-7; d_gene: NA; CDR3nt: TGTGCCAGCAGCCAAGAAAGTGGAGGTAGAATCCACGAGCAGTACTTC; CDR3aa: CASSQESGGRIHEQYF
abundance: NA; v_gene: TRBV5-1; j_gene: TRBJ1-1; d_gene: NA; CDR3nt: TGCGCCAGCAGCTACGGGGGGGATAGTACTGAAGCTTTCTTT; CDR3aa: CASSYGGDSTEAFF
abundance: once; v_gene: TRBV7-2; j_gene: TRBJ1-5; d_gene: NA; CDR3nt: TGTGCCAGCAGCTTAGGCGGGAGGCCCCAGCATTTT; CDR3aa: CASSLGGRPQHF
abundance: NA; v_gene: TRBV6-5; j_gene: TRBJ2-7; d_gene: NA; CDR3nt: TGTGCCAGCAAGAGGGCACGGGGCTACGAGCAGTACTTC; CDR3aa: CASKRARGYEQYF
abundance: NA; v_gene: TRBV7-8; j_gene: TRBJ2-7; d_gene: NA; CDR3nt: TGTGCCAGGACCCAGTTAACAACCTTGGGGGCGAACCCCCCCTACGAGCAGTACTTC; CDR3aa: CARTQLTTLGANPPYEQYF
abundance: NA; v_gene: TRBV10-2; j_gene: TRBJ2-5; d_gene: NA; CDR3nt: TGCGCCAGCTGGGCAGGTCACCAAGAGACCCAGTACTTC; CDR3aa: CASWAGHQETQYF
abundance: few; v_gene: TRBV2; j_gene: TRBJ1-5; d_gene: NA; CDR3nt: TGTGCCAGCAGTTATACAGGACGCAATCAGCCCCAGCATTTT; CDR3aa: CASSYTGRNQPQHF
abundance: NA; v_gene: TRBV5-6; j_gene: TRBJ1-2; d_gene: TRBD1; CDR3nt: TGTGCCAGCAGCCAACGACAGGGGGCAATCTATGGCTACACCTTC; CDR3aa: CASSQRQGAIYGYTF
abundance: NA; v_gene: TRBV7-8; j_gene: TRBJ1-3; d_gene: NA; CDR3nt: TGTGCCAGCAGCTCGCCGCTTGACACCGATCTTCTCTCTGGAAACACCATATATTTT; CDR3aa: CASSSPLDTDLLSGNTIYF
abundance: NA; v_gene: TRBV30; j_gene: TRBJ1-2; d_gene: TRBD1; CDR3nt: TGTGCCTGGAACCCGACAGGGTTTGGCTACACCTTC; CDR3aa: CAWNPTGFGYTF
abundance: NA; v_gene: TRBV9; j_gene: TRBJ2-1; d_gene: NA; CDR3nt: TGTGCCAGCAGCGTAGGGTGGGGGGCCTACAATGAGCAGTTCTTC; CDR3aa: CASSVGWGAYNEQFF
abundance: NA; v_gene: TRBV2; j_gene: TRBJ2-5; d_gene: NA; CDR3nt: TGTGCCAGCAGGACAGCTTTTTCCCAAGAGACCCAGTACTTC; CDR3aa: CASRTAFSQETQYF
abundance: NA; v_gene: TRBV5-5; j_gene: TRBJ1-2; d_gene: NA; CDR3nt: TGTGCCAGCAGCTTGGCCCCCGAGGAGGGCTACACCTTC; CDR3aa: CASSLAPEEGYTF
abundance: NA; v_gene: TRBV7-3; j_gene: TRBJ1-2; d_gene: NA; CDR3nt: TGTGCCAGCAGCTCCTCCGGGACAAATGGCTACACCTTC; CDR3aa: CASSSSGTNGYTF
abundance: NA; v_gene: TRBV7-6; j_gene: TRBJ2-7; d_gene: TRBD1; CDR3nt: TGTGCCAGCAGCCCCGTGGGGACAGGGGGTGGTATTCAGTACTTC; CDR3aa: CASSPVGTGGGIQYF
abundance: once; v_gene: TRBV11-3; j_gene: TRBJ1-1; d_gene: NA; CDR3nt: TGTGCCAGCAGCTTACAGGAAAACACTGAAGCTTTCTTT; CDR3aa: CASSLQENTEAFF
abundance: NA; v_gene: TRBV27; j_gene: TRBJ1-5; d_gene: NA; CDR3nt: TGTGCCAGCAGTGCACACGAAGACAGGAGTAGCAATCAGCCCCAGCATTTT; CDR3aa: CASSAHEDRSSNQPQHF
abundance: NA; v_gene: TRBV6-2/TRBV6-3; j_gene: TRBJ1-2; d_gene: NA; CDR3nt: TGTGCCAGCAGTCGGGGGGATGGCTACACCTTC; CDR3aa: CASSRGDGYTF
abundance: NA; v_gene: TRBV6-6; j_gene: TRBJ2-7; d_gene: TRBD1; CDR3nt: TGTGCCAGCAGTTACGGTACAGGGGGGTCCTACGAGCAGTACTTC; CDR3aa: CASSYGTGGSYEQYF
abundance: NA; v_gene: TRBV2; j_gene: TRBJ1-5; d_gene: NA; CDR3nt: NA; CDR3aa: CASSEGFGTGSVAAHF
abundance: NA; v_gene: TRBV30; j_gene: TRBJ1-5; d_gene: NA; CDR3nt: TGTGCCGGCAGCACAGGGAACAATCAGCCCCAGCATTTT; CDR3aa: CAGSTGNNQPQHF
abundance: NA; v_gene: TRBV5-1; j_gene: TRBJ1-1; d_gene: NA; CDR3nt: TGCGCCAGCAGCTTGTATAACAGACAGAACACTGAAGCTTTCTTT; CDR3aa: CASSLYNRQNTEAFF
abundance: medium-sized; v_gene: TRBV14; j_gene: TRBJ1-1; d_gene: NA; CDR3nt: TGTGCCAGCAACGAGGAGGGTGACACTGAAGCTTTCTTT; CDR3aa: CASNEEGDTEAFF
abundance: NA; v_gene: TRBV27; j_gene: TRBJ1-5; d_gene: NA; CDR3nt: TGTGCCAGCACCCCTGCAGGATATAGCAATCAGCCCCAGCATTTT; CDR3aa: CASTPAGYSNQPQHF
abundance: NA; v_gene: TRBV3-1/TRBV3-2; j_gene: TRBJ1-2; d_gene: TRBD1; CDR3nt: TGTGCCAGCAGCCTACCGGGACAGAACTATGGCTACACCTTC; CDR3aa: CASSLPGQNYGYTF
abundance: NA; v_gene: TRBV15; j_gene: TRBJ2-3; d_gene: NA; CDR3nt: TGTGCCACCAGCAGAGATTTCCCGGCAGGGGGCACAGATACGCAGTATTTT; CDR3aa: CATSRDFPAGGTDTQYF
abundance: NA; v_gene: TRBV2; j_gene: TRBJ1-6; d_gene: NA; CDR3nt: TGTGCCAGCAGCCCGACGGGGGAGAGTTCACCCCTCCACTTT; CDR3aa: CASSPTGESSPLHF
abundance: NA; v_gene: TRBV9; j_gene: TRBJ1-2; d_gene: NA; CDR3nt: TGTGCCAGCAGCGTAGAACCACATTACCCTGAAGGCTACACCTTC; CDR3aa: CASSVEPHYPEGYTF
abundance: NA; v_gene: TRBV6-6; j_gene: TRBJ1-3; d_gene: NA; CDR3nt: TGTGCCAGCAGTCCGCTCAGGGGAAACACCATATATTTT; CDR3aa: CASSPLRGNTIYF
abundance: NA; v_gene: TRBV19; j_gene: TRBJ2-3; d_gene: TRBD2; CDR3nt: TGTGCCAGTACCCCCTCGGCGGGGGGCCTCACAGATACGCAGTATTTT; CDR3aa: CASTPSAGGLTDTQYF
abundance: once; v_gene: TRBV7-2; j_gene: TRBJ2-1; d_gene: NA; CDR3nt: TGTGCCAGCAGCTTAGTTGATAGTAATGAGCAGTTCTTC; CDR3aa: CASSLVDSNEQFF
abundance: NA; v_gene: TRBV27; j_gene: TRBJ2-7; d_gene: TRBD1; CDR3nt: TGTGCCAGCAAGGAGACAGGGGTTCTCTACGAGCAGTACTTC; CDR3aa: CASKETGVLYEQYF